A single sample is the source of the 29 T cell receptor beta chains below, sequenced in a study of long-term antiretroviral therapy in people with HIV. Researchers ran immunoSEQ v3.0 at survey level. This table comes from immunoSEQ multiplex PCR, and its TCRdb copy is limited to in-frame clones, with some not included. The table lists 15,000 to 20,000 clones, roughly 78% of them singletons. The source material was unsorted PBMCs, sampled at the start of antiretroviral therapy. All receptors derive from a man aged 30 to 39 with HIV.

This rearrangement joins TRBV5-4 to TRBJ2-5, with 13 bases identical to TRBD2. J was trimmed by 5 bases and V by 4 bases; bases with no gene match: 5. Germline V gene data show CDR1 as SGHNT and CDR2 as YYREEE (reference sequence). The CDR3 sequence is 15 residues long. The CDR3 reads CASSLGLAGAETQYF. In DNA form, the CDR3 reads TGTGCCAGCAGCCTCGGACTAGCGGGAGCGGAGACCCAGTACTTC.

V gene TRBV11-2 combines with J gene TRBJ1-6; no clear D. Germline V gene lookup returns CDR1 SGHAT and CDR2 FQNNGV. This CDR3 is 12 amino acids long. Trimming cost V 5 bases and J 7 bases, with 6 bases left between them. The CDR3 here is CASSLGNSPLHF. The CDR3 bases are TGTGCCAGCAGCCTGGGAAATTCACCCCTCCACTTT.

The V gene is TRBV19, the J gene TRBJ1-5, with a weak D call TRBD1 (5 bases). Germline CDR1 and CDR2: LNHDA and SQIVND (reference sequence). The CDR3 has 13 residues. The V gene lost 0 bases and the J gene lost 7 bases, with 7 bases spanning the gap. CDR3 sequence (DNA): TGTGCCAGTAGTATAGACAGGGCCCAGCCCCAGCATTTT. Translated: CASSIDRAQPQHF.

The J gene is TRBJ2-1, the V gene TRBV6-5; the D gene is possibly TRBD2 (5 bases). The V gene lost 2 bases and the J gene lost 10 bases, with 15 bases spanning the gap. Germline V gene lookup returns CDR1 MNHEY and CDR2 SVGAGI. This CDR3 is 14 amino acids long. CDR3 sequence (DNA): TGTGCCAGCAGTTACGGCCCGGAGGAGAGCGAGCAGTTCTTC. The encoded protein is CASSYGPEESEQFF.

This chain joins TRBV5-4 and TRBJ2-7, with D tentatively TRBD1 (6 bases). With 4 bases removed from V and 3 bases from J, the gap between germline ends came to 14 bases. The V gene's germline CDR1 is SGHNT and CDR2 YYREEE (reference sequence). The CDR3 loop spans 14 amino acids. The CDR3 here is CASSPSTGYYEQYF. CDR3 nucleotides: TGTGCCAGCAGCCCCTCGACAGGTTACTACGAGCAGTACTTC.

CDR3 loop: CASSRGTSSTDTQYF. The DNA for the CDR3 is TGTGCCAGCAGCCGCGGGACTTCTAGCACAGATACGCAGTATTTT. V usage is TRBV11-3 and J usage is TRBJ2-3; maybe TRBD2 (6 bases). The CDR3 runs 15 residues. Germline V gives CDR1 SGHNT, CDR2 YENEEA. V was pared by 5 bases and J by 0 bases, with 12 bases between. Using reference TRBV11-3 and TRBJ2-3 for the parts outside the CDR3, the full variable domain is EAGVVQSPRYKIIEKKQPVAFWCNPISGHNTLYWYLQNLGQGPELLIRYENEEAVDDSQLPKDRFSAERLKGVDSTLKIQPAELGDSAVYLCASSRGTSSTDTQYFGPGTRLTVL.

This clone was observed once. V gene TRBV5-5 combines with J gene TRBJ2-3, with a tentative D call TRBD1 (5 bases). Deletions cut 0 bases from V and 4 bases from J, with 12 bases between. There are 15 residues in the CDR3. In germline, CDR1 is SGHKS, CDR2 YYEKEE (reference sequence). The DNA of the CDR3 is TGTGCCAGCAGCTTGGAAGGGGCCGGCTCAGATACGCAGTATTTT. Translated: CASSLEGAGSDTQYF.

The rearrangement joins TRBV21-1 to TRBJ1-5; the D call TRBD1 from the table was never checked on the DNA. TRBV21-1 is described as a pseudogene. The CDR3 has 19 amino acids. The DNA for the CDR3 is TGTGCCAGCAGCAGGGGGGACTCGGGACAGGGACCTAGCAATCAGCCCCAGCATTTT. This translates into CASSRGDSGQGPSNQPQHF.

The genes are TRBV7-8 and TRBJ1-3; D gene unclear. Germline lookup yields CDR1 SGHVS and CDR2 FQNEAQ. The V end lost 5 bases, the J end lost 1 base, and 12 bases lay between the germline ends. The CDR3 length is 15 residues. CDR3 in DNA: TGTGCCAGCAGCCGAACCACGGAATCTGGAAACACCATATATTTT. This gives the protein CASSRTTESGNTIYF.

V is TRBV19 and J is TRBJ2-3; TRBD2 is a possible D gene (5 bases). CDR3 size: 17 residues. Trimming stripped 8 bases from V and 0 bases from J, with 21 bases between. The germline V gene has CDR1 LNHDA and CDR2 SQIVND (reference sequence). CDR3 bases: TGTGCCAGTGCGTCCACTAGAAAGCGTTTTAGCACAGATACGCAGTATTTT. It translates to CASASTRKRFSTDTQYF.

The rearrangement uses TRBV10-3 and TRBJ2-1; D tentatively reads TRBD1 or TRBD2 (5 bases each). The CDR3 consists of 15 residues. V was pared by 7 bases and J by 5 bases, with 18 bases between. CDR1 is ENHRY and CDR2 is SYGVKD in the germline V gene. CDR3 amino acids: CAITKGPPGNNEQFF. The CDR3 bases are TGTGCCATCACCAAGGGACCCCCAGGAAACAATGAGCAGTTCTTC.

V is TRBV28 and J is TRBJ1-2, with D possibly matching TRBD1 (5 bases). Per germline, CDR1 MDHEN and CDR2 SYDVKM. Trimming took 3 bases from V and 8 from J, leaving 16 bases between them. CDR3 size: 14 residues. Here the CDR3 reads CASSFRRVLEGYTF. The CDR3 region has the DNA TGTGCCAGCAGTTTCCGCAGGGTACTAGAGGGCTACACCTTC.

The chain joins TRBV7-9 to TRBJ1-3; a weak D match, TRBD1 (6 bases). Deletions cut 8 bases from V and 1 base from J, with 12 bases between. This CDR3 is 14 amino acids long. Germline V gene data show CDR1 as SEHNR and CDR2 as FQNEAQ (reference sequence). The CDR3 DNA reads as TGTGCCAGCGCTTGGGGGGCATCTGGAAACACCATATATTTT. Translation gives CASAWGASGNTIYF.

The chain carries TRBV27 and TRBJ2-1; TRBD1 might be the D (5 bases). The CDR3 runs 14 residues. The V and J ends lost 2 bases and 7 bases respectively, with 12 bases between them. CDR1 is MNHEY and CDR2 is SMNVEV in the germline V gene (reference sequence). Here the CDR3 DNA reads TGTGCCAGCAGTTTAGACATACAGGTGAATGAGCAGTTCTTC. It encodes CASSLDIQVNEQFF.

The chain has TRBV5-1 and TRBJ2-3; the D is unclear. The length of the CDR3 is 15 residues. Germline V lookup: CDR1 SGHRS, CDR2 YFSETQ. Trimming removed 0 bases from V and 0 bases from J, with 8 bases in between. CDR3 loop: CASSLALASTDTQYF. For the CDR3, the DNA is TGCGCCAGCAGCTTGGCACTGGCTAGCACAGATACGCAGTATTTT.

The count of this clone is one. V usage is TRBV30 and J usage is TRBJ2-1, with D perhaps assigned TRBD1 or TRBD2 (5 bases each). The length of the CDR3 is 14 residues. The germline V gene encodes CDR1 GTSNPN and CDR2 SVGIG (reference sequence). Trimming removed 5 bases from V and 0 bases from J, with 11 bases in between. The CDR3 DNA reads TGTGCCTGGGGGCTCGGGACCTCCTACAATGAGCAGTTCTTC. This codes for CAWGLGTSYNEQFF.

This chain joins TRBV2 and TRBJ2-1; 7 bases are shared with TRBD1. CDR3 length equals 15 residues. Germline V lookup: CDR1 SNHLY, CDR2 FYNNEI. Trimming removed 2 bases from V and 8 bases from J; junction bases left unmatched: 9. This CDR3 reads CASSEIPLGGDEQFF. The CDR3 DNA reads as TGTGCCAGCAGTGAAATACCGCTAGGGGGCGATGAGCAGTTCTTC.

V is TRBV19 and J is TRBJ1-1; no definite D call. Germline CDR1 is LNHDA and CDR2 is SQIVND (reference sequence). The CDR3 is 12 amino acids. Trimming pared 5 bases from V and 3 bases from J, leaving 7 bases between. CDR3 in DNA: TGTGCCAGTAGTTATGGGGACACTGAAGCTTTCTTT. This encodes CASSYGDTEAFF.

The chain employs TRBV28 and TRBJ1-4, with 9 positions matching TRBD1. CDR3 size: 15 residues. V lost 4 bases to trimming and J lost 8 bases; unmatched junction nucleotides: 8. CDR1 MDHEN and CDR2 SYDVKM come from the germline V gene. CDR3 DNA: TGTGCCAGCAGTTCAAACAGGGGGCAAAGGGAAAAACTGTTTTTT. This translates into CASSSNRGQREKLFF.

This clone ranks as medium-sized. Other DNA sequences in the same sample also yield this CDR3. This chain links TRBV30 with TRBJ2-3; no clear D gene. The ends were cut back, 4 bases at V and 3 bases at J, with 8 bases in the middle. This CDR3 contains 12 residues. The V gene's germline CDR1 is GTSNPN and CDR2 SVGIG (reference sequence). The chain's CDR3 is CAWKSATDTQYF. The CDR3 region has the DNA TGTGCCTGGAAATCGGCGACAGATACGCAGTATTTT.

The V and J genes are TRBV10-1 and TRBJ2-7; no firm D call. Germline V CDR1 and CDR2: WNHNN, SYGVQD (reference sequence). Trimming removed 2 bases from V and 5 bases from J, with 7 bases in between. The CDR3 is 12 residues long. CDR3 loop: CASSETVNEQYF. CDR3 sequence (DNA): TGCGCCAGCAGTGAGACGGTAAACGAGCAGTACTTC.

This CDR3 reads CASSSRDSLTGELFF. The CDR3 DNA is TGTGCCAGCAGTTCCCGGGACAGCTTAACCGGGGAGCTGTTTTTT. The chain carries TRBV2 and TRBJ2-2, with 7 bases that match TRBD1. The germline V gene encodes CDR1 SNHLY and CDR2 FYNNEI. The CDR3 sequence is 15 residues long. The trim removed 5 bases at V and 5 bases at J, leaving 8 bases unmatched.

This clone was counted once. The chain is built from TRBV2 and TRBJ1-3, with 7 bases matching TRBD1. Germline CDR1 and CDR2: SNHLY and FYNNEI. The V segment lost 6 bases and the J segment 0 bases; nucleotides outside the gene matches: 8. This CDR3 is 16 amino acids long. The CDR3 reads CASRGPWDSSGNTIYF. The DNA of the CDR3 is TGTGCCAGCAGGGGACCCTGGGACAGCTCTGGAAACACCATATATTTT.

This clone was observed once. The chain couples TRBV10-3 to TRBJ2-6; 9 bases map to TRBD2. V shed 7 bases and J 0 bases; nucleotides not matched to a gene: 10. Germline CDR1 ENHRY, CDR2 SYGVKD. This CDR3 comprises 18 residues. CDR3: CAITDRLAGLSGANVLTF. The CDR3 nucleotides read TGTGCCATCACTGATAGGCTAGCGGGACTCTCTGGGGCCAACGTCCTGACTTTC.

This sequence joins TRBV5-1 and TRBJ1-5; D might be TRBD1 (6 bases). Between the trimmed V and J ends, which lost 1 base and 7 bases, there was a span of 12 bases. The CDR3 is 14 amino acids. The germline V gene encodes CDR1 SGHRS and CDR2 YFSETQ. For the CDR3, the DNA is TGCGCCAGCAGCTTGTCAGGGGCAGAGCAGCCCCAGCATTTT. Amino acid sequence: CASSLSGAEQPQHF.

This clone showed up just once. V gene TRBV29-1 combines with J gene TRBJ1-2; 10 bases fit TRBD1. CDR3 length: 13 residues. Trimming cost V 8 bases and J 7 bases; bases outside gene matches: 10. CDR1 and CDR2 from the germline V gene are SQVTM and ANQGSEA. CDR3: CSSWTGGSPGYTF. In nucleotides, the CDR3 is TGCAGCAGCTGGACAGGGGGAAGCCCTGGCTACACCTTC.

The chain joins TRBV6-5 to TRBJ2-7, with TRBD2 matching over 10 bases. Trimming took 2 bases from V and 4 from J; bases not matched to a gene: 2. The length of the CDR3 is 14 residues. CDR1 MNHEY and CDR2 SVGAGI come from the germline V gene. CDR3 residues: CASSYGLADYEQYF. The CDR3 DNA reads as TGTGCCAGCAGTTACGGACTAGCGGATTACGAGCAGTACTTC.

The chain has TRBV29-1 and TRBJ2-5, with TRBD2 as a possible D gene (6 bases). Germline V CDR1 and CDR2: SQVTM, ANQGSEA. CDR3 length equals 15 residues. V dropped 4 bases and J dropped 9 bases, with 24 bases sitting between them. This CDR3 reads CSVAGEVLRAEAQYF. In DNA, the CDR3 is TGCAGCGTTGCCGGGGAGGTATTACGGGCTGAGGCCCAGTACTTC.

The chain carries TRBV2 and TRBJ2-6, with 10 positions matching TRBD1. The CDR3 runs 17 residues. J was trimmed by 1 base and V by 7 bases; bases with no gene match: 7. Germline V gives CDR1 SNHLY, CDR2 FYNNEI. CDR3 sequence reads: CASIGQGGMSGANVLTF. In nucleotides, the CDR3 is TGTGCCAGCATCGGACAGGGGGGTATGTCTGGGGCCAACGTCCTGACTTTC.